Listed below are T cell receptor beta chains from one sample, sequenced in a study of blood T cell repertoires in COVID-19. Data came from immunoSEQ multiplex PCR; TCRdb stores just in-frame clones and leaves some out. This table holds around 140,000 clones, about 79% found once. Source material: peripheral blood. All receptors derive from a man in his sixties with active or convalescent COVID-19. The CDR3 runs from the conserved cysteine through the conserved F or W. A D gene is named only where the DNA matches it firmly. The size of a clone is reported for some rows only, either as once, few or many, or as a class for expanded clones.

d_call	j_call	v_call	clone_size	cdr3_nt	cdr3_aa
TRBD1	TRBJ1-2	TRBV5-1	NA	TGCGCCAGCAGCCGAACGGGACAGGGGGATGGCTACACCTTC	CASSRTGQGDGYTF
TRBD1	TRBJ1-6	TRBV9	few	TGTGCCAGTAGCCGGGACAGGGGGTTCCCCCTCCACTTT	CASSRDRGFPLHF
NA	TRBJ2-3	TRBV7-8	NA	TGTGCCAGCAGCTCCCAGTATCTGGTAGCGGGCACAGATACGCAGTATTTT	CASSSQYLVAGTDTQYF
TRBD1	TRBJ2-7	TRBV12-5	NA	TGTGCTAGTGGTTTTAAAAACCCGATCCAACTGGGACAGGGACCCTCCTACGAGCAGTACTTC	CASGFKNPIQLGQGPSYEQYF
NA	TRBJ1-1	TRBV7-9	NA	TGTGCCAGCAGCCGGGGGGGAAACACTGAAGCTTTCTTT	CASSRGGNTEAFF
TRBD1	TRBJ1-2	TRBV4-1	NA	TGCGCCAGCAGCCAAGGTGGAACAGGGGGCGCGGACTATGGCTACACCTTC	CASSQGGTGGADYGYTF
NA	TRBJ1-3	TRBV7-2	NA	TGTGCCAGCAGCCAGGGACACAGAGGGGGAAACACCATATATTTT	CASSQGHRGGNTIYF
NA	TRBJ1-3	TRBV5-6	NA	TGTGCCAGCAGCGCAGCCCCGACAGCCGGAAACACCATATATTTT	CASSAAPTAGNTIYF
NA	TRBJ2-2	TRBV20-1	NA	TGCAGTGCTAGTCCACCTGACAGGGTTGGAGGGACCGGGGAGCTGTTTTTT	CSASPPDRVGGTGELFF
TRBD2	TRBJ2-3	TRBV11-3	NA	TGTGCCAGCAGCTTACGATCCCTAGCGGGGGGAGAGGCAGATACGCAGTATTTT	CASSLRSLAGGEADTQYF
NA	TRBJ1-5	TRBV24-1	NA	TGTGCCACCAGTGCAGGGGGCAATCAGCCCCAGCATTTT	CATSAGGNQPQHF
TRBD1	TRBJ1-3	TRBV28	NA	TGTGCCAGCAGTTCCGGGGCAACAGGGGGGAGAAACACCATATATTTT	CASSSGATGGRNTIYF
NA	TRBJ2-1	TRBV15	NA	TGTGCCACCAGCAGAGATCGGAGTGGGAGCTCCTACAATGAGCAGTTCTTC	CATSRDRSGSSYNEQFF
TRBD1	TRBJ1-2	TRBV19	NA	TGTGCCAGTAGTCCAGGACAGGCACTCTATGGCTACACCTTC	CASSPGQALYGYTF
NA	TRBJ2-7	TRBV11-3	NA	TGTGCCAGCAGAGACAGGAGCTCCTACGAGCAGTACTTC	CASRDRSSYEQYF
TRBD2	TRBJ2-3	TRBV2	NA	TGTGCCAGCATTAGGACTAGCGGCAGCACAGATACGCAGTATTTT	CASIRTSGSTDTQYF
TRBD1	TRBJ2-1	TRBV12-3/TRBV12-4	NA	TGTGCCAGCGCTGACAGGGCCAATGAGCAGTTCTTC	CASADRANEQFF
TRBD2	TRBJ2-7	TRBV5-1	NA	TGCGCCAGCAGCCCAGGACTAGCGGGGTTCTACGAGCAGTACTTC	CASSPGLAGFYEQYF
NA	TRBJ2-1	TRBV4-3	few	TGCGCCAGCAGCCCCTACGTGGGACTTGCTTACAATGAGCAGTTCTTC	CASSPYVGLAYNEQFF
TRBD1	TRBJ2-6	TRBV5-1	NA	TGCGCCAGCAGCGGACAGGTCAGCTCTGGGGCCAACGTCCTGACTTTC	CASSGQVSSGANVLTF
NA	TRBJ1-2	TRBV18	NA	TGTGCCAGCTCACCTCGGATCGTATCGGGTGGCTACACCTTC	CASSPRIVSGGYTF
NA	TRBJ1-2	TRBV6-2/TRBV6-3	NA	TGTGCCAGCAGTACCCCGACAGGAGAAAACTATGGCTACACCTTC	CASSTPTGENYGYTF
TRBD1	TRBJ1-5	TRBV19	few	TGTGCCAGTACCAGGGGGGACAGGGGTAATGGCCAGCCCCAGCATTTT	CASTRGDRGNGQPQHF
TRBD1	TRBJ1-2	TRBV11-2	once	TGTGCCAGCAGCGATCGGACAGGGGGGGACTATGGCTACACCTTC	CASSDRTGGDYGYTF
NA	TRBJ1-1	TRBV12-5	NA	TGTGCTAGTGGTTTTGGTCTAACTGAAGCTTTCTTT	CASGFGLTEAFF
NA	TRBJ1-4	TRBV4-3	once	TGCGCCAGCAGCCAAGATATTTCCAATGAAAAACTGTTTTTT	CASSQDISNEKLFF
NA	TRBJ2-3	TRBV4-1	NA	TGCGCCAGCAGCCAAGGCCGCGGCGGGTCGGCGATTACAGATACGCAGTATTTT	CASSQGRGGSAITDTQYF
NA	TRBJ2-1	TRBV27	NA	TGTGCCAGCACCCCACGGCCGGGCAATGAGCAGTTCTTC	CASTPRPGNEQFF
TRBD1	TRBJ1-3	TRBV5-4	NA	TGTGCCAGCGGACAGGGGGCGGCTGGAAACACCATATATTTT	CASGQGAAGNTIYF
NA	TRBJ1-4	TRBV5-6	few	TGTGCCAGCAGCCTTCCGATGCACAGGAGCGCGAATGAAAAACTGTTTTTT	CASSLPMHRSANEKLFF
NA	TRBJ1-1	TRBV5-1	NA	TGCGCCAGCAGCCCCGGACAGATACTGAACACTGAAGCTTTCTTT	CASSPGQILNTEAFF
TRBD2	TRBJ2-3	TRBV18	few	TGTGCCAGCTCAGCTACTAGCGGCACAGATACGCAGTATTTT	CASSATSGTDTQYF
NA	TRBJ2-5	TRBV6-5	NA	TGTGCCAGCAGTACCGGACTGGGGGAGACCCAGTACTTC	CASSTGLGETQYF
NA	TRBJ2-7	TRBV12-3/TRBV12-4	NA	TGTGCCAGCAGTTTCCAGGGGATCTACGAGCAGTACTTC	CASSFQGIYEQYF
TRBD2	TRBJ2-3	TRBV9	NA	TGTGCCAGCAGTACAGCGGGGGTTGGGAGCACAGATACGCAGTATTTT	CASSTAGVGSTDTQYF
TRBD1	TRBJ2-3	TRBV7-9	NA	TGTGCCAGCAGCTGGACAGGGGGGGGTTCCACAGATACGCAGTATTTT	CASSWTGGGSTDTQYF
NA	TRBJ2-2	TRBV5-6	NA	TGTGCCAGCACCGAAATCGGACAGATTAACACCGGGGAGCTGTTTTTT	CASTEIGQINTGELFF
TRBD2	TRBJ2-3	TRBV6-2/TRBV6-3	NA	TGTGCCAGCAGCCCAAGCGGGGCCTGGGGAGATACGCAGTATTTT	CASSPSGAWGDTQYF
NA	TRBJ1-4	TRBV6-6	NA	TGTGCCAGCAGTTATGCGCGGATTGGTAATGAAAAACTGTTTTTT	CASSYARIGNEKLFF
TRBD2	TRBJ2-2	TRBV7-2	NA	TGTGCCAGCAGCCCGGGACTAGCGGGAGGGAAGGTCACCGGGGAGCTGTTTTTT	CASSPGLAGGKVTGELFF
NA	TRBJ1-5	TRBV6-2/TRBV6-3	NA	TGTGCCAGCAGTTACTCGGCGGAGGGCCATAGCAATCAGCCCCAGCATTTT	CASSYSAEGHSNQPQHF
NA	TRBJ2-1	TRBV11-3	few	TGTGCCAGCAGCTTAGATGTAAGGAGGGCGGAGCAGTTCTTC	CASSLDVRRAEQFF
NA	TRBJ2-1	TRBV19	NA	TGTGCCAGCTCAGAGGGGGGGGGCGCTTTTGGGCAGTTCTTC	CASSEGGGAFGQFF
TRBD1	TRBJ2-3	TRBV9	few	TGTGCCAGCAGCCCAGGGGGATCGGGCGTCCCAGATACGCAGTATTTT	CASSPGGSGVPDTQYF
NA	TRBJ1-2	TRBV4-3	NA	TGCGCCAGCAGGCCCGGGACGGGGGTTAACTATGGCTACACCTTC	CASRPGTGVNYGYTF
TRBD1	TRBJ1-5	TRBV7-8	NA	TGTGCCAGCAGCCCCGGACAGGGGAATCAGCCCCAGCATTTT	CASSPGQGNQPQHF
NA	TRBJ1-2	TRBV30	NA	TGTGCCTGGAGCATACAGGGCTTAAGCTACACCTTC	CAWSIQGLSYTF
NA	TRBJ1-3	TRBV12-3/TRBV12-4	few	TGTGCCAGCAGTTACGGGAACACCATATATTTT	CASSYGNTIYF
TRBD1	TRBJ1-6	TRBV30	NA	TGTGCCTGGAGTGTACCCGGGACAGCTTCACCCCTCCACTTT	CAWSVPGTASPLHF
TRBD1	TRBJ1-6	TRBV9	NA	TGTGCCAGCAGCGTTAGAGGGACAGGCGATTCACCCCTCCACTTT	CASSVRGTGDSPLHF
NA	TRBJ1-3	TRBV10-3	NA	TGTGCCATCACCCCGACACAATCTGGAAACACCATATATTTT	CAITPTQSGNTIYF
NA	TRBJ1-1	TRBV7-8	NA	TGTGCCAGCAGCTTACTGGCGAACACTGAAGCTTTCTTT	CASSLLANTEAFF
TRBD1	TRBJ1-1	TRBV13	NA	TGTGCCAGCAGCTTAGACAGGGGAACTGAAGCTTTCTTT	CASSLDRGTEAFF
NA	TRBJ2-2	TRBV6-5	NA	TGTGCCAGCCCCCTAGGCGGGGAGCTGTTTTTT	CASPLGGELFF
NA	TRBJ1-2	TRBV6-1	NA	TGTGCCAGCAGTGAGATTGAGAGGCCAGCTAACTATGGCTACACCTTC	CASSEIERPANYGYTF